A selection of T cell receptor beta chains follows, all from one sample in a study of cytomegalovirus exposure and HLA in healthy donors. The repertoire was sequenced with immunoSEQ multiplex PCR; TCRdb's copy has only in-frame clones and lacks some. Of about 130,000 clones listed, approximately 92% were seen once; the top ten hold roughly 1.2%. Source material: PBMCs. These receptors came from a woman aged 18-29 years in good health and CMV-seronegative. CDR3s include the opening cysteine and the closing phenylalanine or tryptophan. Each record gives: J gene, V gene, CDR3 protein.

j_call: TRBJ2-3
v_call: TRBV25-1
cdr3_aa: CASSGYRGQRGTDTQYF

j_call: TRBJ2-1
v_call: TRBV28
cdr3_aa: CASSTGTGRNEQFF

j_call: TRBJ1-2
v_call: TRBV2
cdr3_aa: CASSDTAGYGYTF

j_call: TRBJ1-1
v_call: TRBV15
cdr3_aa: CATSRGWEAEAFF

j_call: TRBJ2-1
v_call: TRBV4-1
cdr3_aa: CASSPGLAGYYNEQFF

j_call: TRBJ2-4
v_call: TRBV25-1
cdr3_aa: CASRGTSFLAKNIQYF

j_call: TRBJ2-2
v_call: TRBV4-2
cdr3_aa: CASSQDPQTGELFF

j_call: TRBJ2-7
v_call: TRBV4-1
cdr3_aa: CASSPTGTGTYEQYF

j_call: TRBJ1-5
v_call: TRBV12-5
cdr3_aa: CASGPRGVGNQPQHF

j_call: TRBJ1-5
v_call: TRBV7-8
cdr3_aa: CASSLRDGGTNQPQHF

j_call: TRBJ2-1
v_call: TRBV9
cdr3_aa: CASSVEGRGFINEQFF

j_call: TRBJ1-6
v_call: TRBV10-1
cdr3_aa: CASSGNRENSPLHF

j_call: TRBJ2-2
v_call: TRBV7-2
cdr3_aa: CASSPNRGGAYGELFF

j_call: TRBJ2-7
v_call: TRBV19
cdr3_aa: CASRSGLADSYEQYF

j_call: TRBJ2-5
v_call: TRBV18
cdr3_aa: CASANSQETQYF

j_call: TRBJ2-5
v_call: TRBV5-4
cdr3_aa: CASSLAQGQETQYF

j_call: TRBJ1-3
v_call: TRBV5-6
cdr3_aa: CASSPLGGRSGNTIYF

j_call: TRBJ1-6
v_call: TRBV7-6
cdr3_aa: CASSKTTGGARRNSPLHF

j_call: TRBJ1-3
v_call: TRBV7-2
cdr3_aa: CASSLVAGLAGNTIYF

j_call: TRBJ1-2
v_call: TRBV6-1
cdr3_aa: CASWTPPEPYTF

j_call: TRBJ2-1
v_call: TRBV5-1
cdr3_aa: CASSLPGEGVFKFF

j_call: TRBJ2-5
v_call: TRBV14
cdr3_aa: CASSQFRDRPRETQYF

j_call: TRBJ2-1
v_call: TRBV19
cdr3_aa: CASNSPTGTGLNEQFF

j_call: TRBJ1-5
v_call: TRBV19
cdr3_aa: CASRPTGVYENKLNQPQHF

j_call: TRBJ2-1
v_call: TRBV15
cdr3_aa: CATSRGLAGENNEQFF

j_call: TRBJ1-2
v_call: TRBV2
cdr3_aa: CASSDGVYYGYTF

j_call: TRBJ1-1
v_call: TRBV11-3
cdr3_aa: CASSLVSGTEAFF

j_call: TRBJ2-2
v_call: TRBV6-1
cdr3_aa: CASSRDRNTGELFF

j_call: TRBJ2-6
v_call: TRBV11-1
cdr3_aa: CASSLGRGAVGANVLTF

j_call: TRBJ1-4
v_call: TRBV5-4
cdr3_aa: CASSSGQGGGEKLFF

j_call: TRBJ2-3
v_call: TRBV5-1
cdr3_aa: CASRDTRAPGVTQYF

j_call: TRBJ2-7
v_call: TRBV5-1
cdr3_aa: CASSIASGNSYEQYF

j_call: TRBJ2-6
v_call: TRBV19
cdr3_aa: CASRQGLAGFSGANVLTF

j_call: TRBJ1-2
v_call: TRBV4-1
cdr3_aa: CASSQATGIYGYTF

j_call: TRBJ1-1
v_call: TRBV4-1
cdr3_aa: CASSQVIDWGGHGTEAFF

j_call: TRBJ2-3
v_call: TRBV7-2
cdr3_aa: CASSLLRGLTSDTQYF